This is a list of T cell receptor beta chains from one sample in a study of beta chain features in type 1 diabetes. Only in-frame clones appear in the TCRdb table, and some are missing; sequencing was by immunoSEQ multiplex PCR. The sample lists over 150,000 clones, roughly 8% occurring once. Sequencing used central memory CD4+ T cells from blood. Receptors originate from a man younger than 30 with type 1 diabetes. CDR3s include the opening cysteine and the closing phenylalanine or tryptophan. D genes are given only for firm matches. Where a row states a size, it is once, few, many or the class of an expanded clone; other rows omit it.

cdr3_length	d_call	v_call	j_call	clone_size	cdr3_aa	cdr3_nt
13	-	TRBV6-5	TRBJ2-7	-	CASRNGVVREQYF	TGTGCCAGCAGGAACGGGGTGGTTCGCGAGCAGTACTTC
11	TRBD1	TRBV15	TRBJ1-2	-	CATSDRGGYTF	TGTGCCACCAGCGACAGGGGTGGCTACACCTTC
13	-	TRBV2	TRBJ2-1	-	CASNRDHYNEQFF	TGTGCCAGCAACCGGGATCACTACAATGAGCAGTTCTTC
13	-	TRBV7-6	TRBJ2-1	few	CASSSRGGNEQFF	TGTGCCAGCAGCTCCAGAGGGGGCAATGAGCAGTTCTTC
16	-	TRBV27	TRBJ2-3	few	CASRPVADRSTDTQYF	TGTGCCAGCAGGCCCGTAGCGGACCGTAGCACAGATACGCAGTATTTT
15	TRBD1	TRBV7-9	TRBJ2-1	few	CASSLGTGNYNEQFF	TGTGCCAGCAGCTTAGGGACAGGAAACTACAATGAGCAGTTCTTC
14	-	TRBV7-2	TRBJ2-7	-	CASSLGRGTYEQYF	TGTGCCAGCAGCTTAGGACGGGGAACCTACGAGCAGTACTTC
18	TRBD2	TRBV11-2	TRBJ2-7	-	CASSREGGEAGGYGEQYF	TGTGCCAGCAGCCGAGAAGGGGGTGAAGCGGGGGGATACGGCGAGCAGTACTTC
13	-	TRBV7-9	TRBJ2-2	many	CASSSQGTGELFF	TGTGCCAGCAGCTCCCAGGGCACCGGGGAGCTGTTTTTT
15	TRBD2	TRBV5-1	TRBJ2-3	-	CASSTSGISTDTQYF	TGCGCCAGCTCGACTAGCGGGATTAGCACAGATACGCAGTATTTT
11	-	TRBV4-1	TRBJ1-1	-	CASSRSGRAFF	TGCGCCAGCAGCCGGTCGGGTCGGGCTTTCTTT
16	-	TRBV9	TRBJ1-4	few	CASSPRGAGLEEKLFF	TGTGCCAGCAGCCCCCGCGGCGCAGGGCTGGAAGAAAAACTGTTTTTT
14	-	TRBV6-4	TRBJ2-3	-	CASSGGYHTDTQYF	TGTGCCAGCAGTGGGGGCTACCACACAGATACGCAGTATTTT
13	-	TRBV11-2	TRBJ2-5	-	CASSLDRAQTQYF	TGTGCCAGCAGCTTAGACAGGGCACAGACCCAGTACTTC
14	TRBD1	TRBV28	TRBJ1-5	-	CATPTQGSRQPQHF	TGTGCCACTCCCACACAGGGGAGCCGTCAGCCCCAGCATTTT
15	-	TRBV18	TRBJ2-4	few	CASSPGLLAKNIQYF	TGTGCCAGCTCACCTGGACTTCTAGCCAAAAACATTCAGTACTTC
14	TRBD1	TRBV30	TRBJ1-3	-	CAWGTQGAGNTIYF	TGTGCCTGGGGGACTCAGGGGGCTGGAAACACCATATATTTT
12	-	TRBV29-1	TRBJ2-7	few	CSVWTASYEQYF	TGCAGCGTTTGGACAGCCTCCTACGAGCAGTACTTC
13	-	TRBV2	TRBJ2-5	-	CASRGDAGGTQYF	TGTGCCAGCCGAGGGGACGCCGGGGGGACCCAGTACTTC
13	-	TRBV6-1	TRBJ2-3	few	CASSEVKGGTQYF	TGTGCCAGCAGTGAAGTCAAGGGAGGTACGCAGTATTTT
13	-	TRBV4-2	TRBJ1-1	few	CASSQQGSTEAFF	TGTGCCAGCAGCCAACAAGGGAGCACTGAAGCTTTCTTT
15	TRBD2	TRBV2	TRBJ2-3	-	CASRQQRGRIGTQYF	TGTGCCAGCAGACAACAGCGGGGTCGGATCGGGACGCAGTATTTT
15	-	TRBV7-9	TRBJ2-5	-	CASSSSLGPGETQYF	TGTGCCAGCAGCTCGAGCCTGGGCCCAGGGGAGACCCAGTACTTC
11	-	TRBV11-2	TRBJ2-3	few	CASARTDTQYF	TGTGCCAGCGCGAGGACAGATACGCAGTATTTT
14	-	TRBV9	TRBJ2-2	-	CASSVNRNTGELFF	TGTGCCAGCAGCGTAAACAGGAACACCGGGGAGCTGTTTTTT
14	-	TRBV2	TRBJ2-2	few	CASLRDTYTGELFF	TGTGCCAGCCTTCGGGACACCTACACCGGGGAGCTGTTTTTT
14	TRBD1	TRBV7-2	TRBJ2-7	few	CASSSGTGYYEQYF	TGTGCCAGCAGCTCAGGGACAGGGTACTACGAGCAGTACTTC
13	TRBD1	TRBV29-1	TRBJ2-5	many	CSSGGGQKETQYF	TGCAGCTCTGGTGGGGGACAGAAAGAGACCCAGTACTTC
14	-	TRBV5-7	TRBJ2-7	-	CASSLRQDFYEQYF	TGTGCCAGCAGCTTGAGGCAGGATTTCTACGAGCAGTACTTC
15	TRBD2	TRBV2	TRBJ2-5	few	CASSKRAAGEETQYF	TGTGCCAGCAGTAAAAGGGCCGCGGGGGAAGAGACCCAGTACTTC
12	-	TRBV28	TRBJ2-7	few	CASSFYRDEQYF	TGTGCCAGCAGTTTTTACAGGGACGAGCAGTACTTC
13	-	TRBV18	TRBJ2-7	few	CASSPIGSNEQYF	TGTGCCAGCTCACCAATAGGGAGCAACGAGCAGTACTTC
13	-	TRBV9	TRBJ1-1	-	CASSVAETGGAFF	TGTGCCAGCAGCGTGGCAGAAACGGGGGGAGCTTTCTTT
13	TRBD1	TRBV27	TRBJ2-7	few	CASRRTGAYEQYF	TGTGCCAGCAGAAGAACAGGGGCCTACGAGCAGTACTTC
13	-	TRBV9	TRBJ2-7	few	CASSHDQGGGQYF	TGTGCCAGCAGCCACGACCAGGGAGGCGGGCAGTACTTC
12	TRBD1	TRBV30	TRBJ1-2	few	CAWSGDREGYTF	TGTGCCTGGAGCGGGGACAGGGAAGGCTACACCTTC
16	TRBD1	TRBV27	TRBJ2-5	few	CASSLSGRGHGETQYF	TGTGCCAGCAGTTTATCTGGCAGGGGGCATGGGGAGACCCAGTACTTC
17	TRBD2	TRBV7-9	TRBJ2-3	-	CASTESGGGRATDTQYF	TGTGCCAGCACCGAGTCGGGGGGCGGGAGGGCCACAGATACGCAGTATTTT
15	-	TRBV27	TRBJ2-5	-	CASSFSYVRWETQYF	TGTGCCAGCAGTTTTTCTTACGTCCGGTGGGAGACCCAGTACTTC
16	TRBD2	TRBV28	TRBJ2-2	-	CASFQRTSAKTGELFF	TGTGCCAGCTTCCAAAGGACTAGCGCCAAAACCGGGGAGCTGTTTTTT
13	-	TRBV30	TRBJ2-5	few	CAWSVVRAGTQYF	TGTGCCTGGAGTGTGGTCCGCGCGGGGACCCAGTACTTC
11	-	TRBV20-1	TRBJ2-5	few	CSAILRGAQYF	TGCAGTGCCATCCTTCGGGGAGCCCAGTACTTC
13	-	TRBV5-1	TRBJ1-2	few	CASSPERDYGYTF	TGCGCCAGCAGCCCCGAGCGGGACTATGGCTACACCTTC
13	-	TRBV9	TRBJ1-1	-	CASSPNRDTEAFF	TGTGCCAGCAGCCCAAATCGGGACACTGAAGCTTTCTTT
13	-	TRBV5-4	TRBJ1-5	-	CASSSGGDQPQHF	TGTGCCAGCAGCTCCGGGGGAGATCAGCCCCAGCATTTT
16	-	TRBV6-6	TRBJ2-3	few	CASCQPYGLRADTQYF	TGTGCCAGCTGCCAACCGTATGGACTAAGAGCAGATACGCAGTATTTT
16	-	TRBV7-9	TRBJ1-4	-	CASSPVRQATNEKLFF	TGTGCCAGCAGCCCCGTACGACAGGCAACTAATGAAAAACTGTTTTTT
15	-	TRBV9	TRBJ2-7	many	CASSPRLGASYEQYF	TGTGCCAGCAGCCCCCGACTAGGTGCTTCCTACGAGCAGTACTTC
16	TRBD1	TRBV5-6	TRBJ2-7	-	CASRLTAGTGRYEQYF	TGTGCCAGCAGATTAACCGCCGGGACAGGTCGCTACGAGCAGTACTTC
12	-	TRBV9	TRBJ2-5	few	CASSRDWETQYF	TGTGCCAGCAGCCGGGATTGGGAGACCCAGTACTTC
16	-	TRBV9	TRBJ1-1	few	CASSQTQGYGYTEAFF	TGTGCCAGCAGCCAAACTCAGGGGTACGGGTACACTGAAGCTTTCTTT
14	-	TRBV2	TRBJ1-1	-	CASSFAGRDTEAFF	TGTGCCAGCAGCTTTGCAGGAAGAGACACTGAAGCTTTCTTT
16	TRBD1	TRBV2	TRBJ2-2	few	CASSDLDRGLTGELFF	TGTGCCAGCAGTGACTTGGACAGGGGACTTACCGGGGAGCTGTTTTTT
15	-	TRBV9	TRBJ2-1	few	CASSVAGMIYNEQFF	TGTGCCAGCAGCGTAGCCGGGATGATCTACAATGAGCAGTTCTTC
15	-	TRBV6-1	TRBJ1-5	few	CASSTPREVHQPQHF	TGTGCCAGCAGTACCCCCAGGGAGGTTCATCAGCCCCAGCATTTT
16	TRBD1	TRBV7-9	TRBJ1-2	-	CASSSQDRAPFYGYTF	TGTGCCAGCAGCTCTCAGGACAGGGCGCCTTTCTATGGCTACACCTTC